This T cell receptor beta chain was captured in a study of CD8+CD57+ T cells in acquired aplastic anemia. Study as a whole: DNA recovered from sorted CD4+ and CD8+ cells had a mean of 3.2 ug.

The V end lost 7 bases, the J end lost 0 bases, and 12 bases lay between the germline ends. The CDR3 sequence is 14 residues long. Germline loops: CDR1 SNHLY, CDR2 FYNNEI. It was patients with CD8+CD57+ cell expansion by flow cytometry who were chosen for sequencing. With no exception, the patients had severe acquired aplastic anemia. This clonotype was detected only a few times. Its antigen is currently unknown. Genomic DNA served as template for TCR beta VDJ and CDR3 profiling. TCRdb redid the calling of the reads with MiXCR, one entry per CDR3 protein. The table has hundreds of thousands of distinct CDR3 sequences, around 32% seen once. The study's findings and limits: About 29 sequences, all CD8+ CDR3, were shared between patients and controls. CD8+ Simpson's diversity showed no significant patient-control difference.

This rearrangement joins TRBV2 to TRBJ1-2; no firm D call. The sample consisted of sorted CD4+, CD8+, or CD8+CD57+ T cells (not recorded which) from PBMCs. This clonotype was sampled from a human donor with aplastic anemia. CDR3 sequence (DNA): TGTGCCAGCATGGGCAGCACTACTAACTATGGCTACACCTTC. Its translation: CASMGSTTNYGYTF.